These T cell receptor beta chains were read from a single sample in a study of T cell repertoires in cytomegalovirus infection. MiXCR, applied by TCRdb to the reads, yields one record per CDR3 protein. Of about 160,000 distinct CDR3 sequences listed, roughly a fifth are singletons. No cognate antigen is known for these TCRs. The sample here was CD8+ T cells from cultured PBMCs, taken from culture after CMV antigen stimulation. These receptors were taken from a human donor in good health (CMV status not recorded). Some clones in this sample may be carry-over from other donors' samples. CDR3s include the opening cysteine and the closing phenylalanine or tryptophan. D genes are given only for firm matches. Clone size, where shown, is once, few, many, or a class for clones that have expanded.

size,D,V,J,CDR3,DNA
few,-,TRBV6-1,TRBJ2-7,CASSANRVFEQYF,TGTGCCAGCAGTGCGAATAGGGTTTTCGAGCAGTACTTC
-,TRBD2,TRBV20-1,TRBJ2-1,CSARPHTSGYNEQFF,TGCAGTGCTAGGCCCCATACTAGCGGCTACAATGAGCAGTTCTTC
few,-,TRBV6-2/TRBV6-3,TRBJ2-2,CASSYKVHTGELFF,TGTGCCAGCAGTTACAAGGTTCACACCGGGGAGCTGTTTTTT
few,-,TRBV7-8,TRBJ2-1,CASSLNFERVNEQFF,TGTGCCAGCAGCTTAAATTTCGAGAGGGTCAATGAGCAGTTCTTC
-,TRBD2,TRBV12-3/TRBV12-4,TRBJ2-1,CASTFLAGNEQFF,TGTGCCAGCACCTTTTTAGCGGGGAATGAGCAGTTCTTC
-,-,TRBV7-6,TRBJ2-1,CASSRSSISGGNEQFF,TGTGCCAGCAGCCGCTCTAGTATTAGTGGAGGGAATGAGCAGTTCTTC
few,-,TRBV7-9,TRBJ2-3,CASSLLPSDTDTQYF,TGTGCCAGCAGCCTACTTCCTTCCGATACAGATACGCAGTATTTT
many,TRBD2,TRBV12-3/TRBV12-4,TRBJ2-5,CASSFGGGPQETQYF,TGTGCCAGCAGTTTCGGCGGGGGGCCCCAAGAGACCCAGTACTTC
-,-,TRBV4-3,TRBJ2-3,CASSPPLGRYTDTQYF,TGCGCCAGCAGCCCCCCGCTAGGACGGTACACAGATACGCAGTATTTT
many,-,TRBV19,TRBJ2-2,CASSPGTLSKGELFF,TGTGCCAGTAGCCCGGGTACCTTATCTAAAGGGGAGCTGTTTTTT
-,TRBD1,TRBV27,TRBJ1-1,CASSGQGTNTEAFF,TGTGCCAGCAGTGGACAGGGTACTAACACTGAAGCTTTCTTT
-,-,TRBV27,TRBJ2-7,CASSLRPGEQYF,TGTGCCAGCAGTTTGAGGCCTGGAGAGCAGTACTTC
-,-,TRBV2,TRBJ1-5,CASGGFGDNQPQHF,TGTGCCAGCGGAGGGTTCGGGGACAATCAGCCCCAGCATTTT
few,-,TRBV5-6,TRBJ2-7,CASSLWGGVVEQYF,TGTGCCAGCAGCTTGTGGGGCGGCGTAGTTGAGCAGTACTTC
few,-,TRBV7-9,TRBJ2-1,CASSYGTKEQFF,TGTGCCAGCAGCTACGGGACAAAGGAGCAGTTCTTC
few,-,TRBV5-6,TRBJ2-1,CASSLQPFEQFF,TGTGCCAGCAGCCTACAACCTTTTGAGCAGTTCTTC
-,-,TRBV27,TRBJ2-4,CASSLAAGNIQYF,TGTGCCAGCAGTTTAGCAGCGGGCAACATTCAGTACTTC
-,-,TRBV24-1,TRBJ1-2,CATSDRGQGGPLGYGYTF,TGTGCCACCAGTGATCGTGGGCAGGGCGGCCCCCTGGGCTATGGCTACACCTTC
few,TRBD1,TRBV2,TRBJ2-4,CASIGQGASKNIQYF,TGTGCCAGCATTGGACAGGGGGCATCTAAAAACATTCAGTACTTC
few,-,TRBV7-2,TRBJ2-7,CASSFGFYEQYF,TGTGCCAGCAGCTTTGGGTTTTACGAGCAGTACTTC
few,TRBD1,TRBV9,TRBJ1-6,CASSPRPGQGRYNSPLHF,TGTGCCAGCAGCCCCAGACCGGGACAGGGGCGCTATAATTCACCCCTCCACTTT
-,TRBD1,TRBV27,TRBJ1-2,CASGESGTDYGYTF,TGTGCCAGCGGGGAAAGCGGGACAGACTATGGCTACACCTTC
-,-,TRBV7-2,TRBJ2-1,CASSLVDSSYNEQFF,TGTGCCAGCAGCTTAGTGGACAGCTCCTACAATGAGCAGTTCTTC
few,-,TRBV4-2,TRBJ2-5,CASSQEGVTELQETQYF,TGTGCCAGCAGCCAAGAGGGGGTGACAGAGCTACAGGAGACCCAGTACTTC
-,TRBD2,TRBV7-2,TRBJ2-1,CASSPRLAGSYNEQFF,TGTGCCAGCAGCCCGCGACTAGCGGGCTCCTACAATGAGCAGTTCTTC
few,TRBD1,TRBV7-2,TRBJ1-4,CASSFTDRGEKLFF,TGTGCCAGCAGCTTTACGGACAGGGGTGAAAAACTGTTTTTT
few,-,TRBV4-1,TRBJ1-2,CASSQERFEGNYGYTF,TGCGCCAGCAGCCAAGAAAGATTTGAGGGTAACTATGGCTACACCTTC
-,TRBD2,TRBV12-3/TRBV12-4,TRBJ2-5,CASSILAASGETQYF,TGTGCCAGCAGTATTCTAGCGGCCTCGGGAGAGACCCAGTACTTC
-,TRBD2,TRBV4-1,TRBJ2-3,CASSQLGGGDSTDTQYF,TGCGCCAGCAGCCAGCTCGGCGGGGGGGATAGCACAGATACGCAGTATTTT
-,TRBD2,TRBV12-3/TRBV12-4,TRBJ2-1,CASSRPGGGNNEQFF,TGTGCCAGCAGTCGCCCCGGGGGGGGTAACAATGAGCAGTTCTTC
many,-,TRBV6-1,TRBJ1-1,CASRGEREGTEAFF,TGTGCCAGCAGGGGGGAAAGGGAGGGCACTGAAGCTTTCTTT
few,-,TRBV20-1,TRBJ1-5,CSARDSPNQPQHF,TGCAGTGCTAGAGACAGCCCCAATCAGCCCCAGCATTTT
-,-,TRBV29-1,TRBJ2-6,CSVSTMSGANVLTF,TGCAGCGTTTCAACTATGTCTGGGGCCAACGTCCTGACTTTC
few,-,TRBV4-1,TRBJ1-1,CASSQEAGQGNTEAFF,TGCGCCAGCAGCCAAGAAGCGGGGCAGGGGAACACTGAAGCTTTCTTT
-,-,TRBV28,TRBJ1-1,CASSPARGEIEAFF,TGTGCCAGCAGCCCCGCGAGGGGCGAAATTGAAGCTTTCTTT
-,-,TRBV7-8,TRBJ2-7,CASSLSRISSYEQYF,TGTGCCAGCAGCTTATCCAGGATTAGTAGCTACGAGCAGTACTTC
few,-,TRBV12-3/TRBV12-4,TRBJ1-1,CASSQGPVAEAFF,TGTGCCAGCAGCCAAGGGCCGGTCGCTGAAGCTTTCTTT
few,-,TRBV5-6,TRBJ2-3,CASGRRLNTDTQYF,TGTGCCAGCGGGAGGCGGCTGAACACAGATACGCAGTATTTT
-,TRBD1,TRBV6-6,TRBJ1-1,CASSRGQVNTEAFF,TGTGCCAGCAGTCGAGGACAGGTGAACACTGAAGCTTTCTTT
few,TRBD1,TRBV12-3/TRBV12-4,TRBJ1-1,CASGTGPYTEAFF,TGTGCCAGCGGGACAGGACCTTACACTGAAGCTTTCTTT
-,TRBD1,TRBV12-3/TRBV12-4,TRBJ1-5,CASSSDRIGNQPQHF,TGTGCCAGCAGCTCGGACAGGATCGGCAATCAGCCCCAGCATTTT
-,-,TRBV3-2,TRBJ1-5,CASSPLRGQPQHF,TGTGCCAGCAGCCCTCTGAGGGGTCAGCCCCAGCATTTT
few,-,TRBV7-2,TRBJ1-1,CASSLGAGGGTEAFF,TGTGCCAGCAGCTTAGGGGCCGGGGGCGGAACTGAAGCTTTCTTT
few,-,TRBV11-2,TRBJ2-1,CASSSSLEQFF,TGTGCCAGCAGCTCATCCCTTGAGCAGTTCTTC